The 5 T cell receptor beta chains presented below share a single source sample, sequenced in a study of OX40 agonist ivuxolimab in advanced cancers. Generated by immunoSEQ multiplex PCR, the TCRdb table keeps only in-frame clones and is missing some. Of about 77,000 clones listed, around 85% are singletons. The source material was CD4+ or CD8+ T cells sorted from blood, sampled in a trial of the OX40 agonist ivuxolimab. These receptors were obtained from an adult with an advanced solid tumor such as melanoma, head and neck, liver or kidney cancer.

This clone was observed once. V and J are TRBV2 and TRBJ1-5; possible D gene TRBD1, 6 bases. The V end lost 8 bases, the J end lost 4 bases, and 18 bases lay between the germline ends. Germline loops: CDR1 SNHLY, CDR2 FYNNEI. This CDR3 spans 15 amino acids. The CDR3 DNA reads TGTGCCAGCGGGATGGGGGCAGTGACGAATCAGCCCCAGCATTTT. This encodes CASGMGAVTNQPQHF.

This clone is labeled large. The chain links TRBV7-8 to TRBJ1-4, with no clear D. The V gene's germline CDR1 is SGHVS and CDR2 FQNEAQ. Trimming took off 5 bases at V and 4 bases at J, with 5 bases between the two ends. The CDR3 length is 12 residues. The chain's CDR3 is CASSIGNEKLFF. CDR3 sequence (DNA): TGTGCCAGCAGCATCGGTAATGAAAAACTGTTTTTT.

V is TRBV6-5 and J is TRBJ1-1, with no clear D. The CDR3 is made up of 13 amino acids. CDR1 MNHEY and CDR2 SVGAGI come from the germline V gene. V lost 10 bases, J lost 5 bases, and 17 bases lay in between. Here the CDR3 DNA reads TGTGCCACTGGCGAGGGATTAGGGACTGAAGCTTTCTTT. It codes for CATGEGLGTEAFF.

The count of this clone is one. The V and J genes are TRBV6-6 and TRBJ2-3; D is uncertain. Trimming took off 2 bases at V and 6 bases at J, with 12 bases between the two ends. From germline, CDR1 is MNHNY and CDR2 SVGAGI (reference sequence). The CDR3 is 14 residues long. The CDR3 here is CASSYRLEGDTQYF. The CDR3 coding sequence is TGTGCCAGCAGTTACCGACTGGAAGGGGATACGCAGTATTTT.

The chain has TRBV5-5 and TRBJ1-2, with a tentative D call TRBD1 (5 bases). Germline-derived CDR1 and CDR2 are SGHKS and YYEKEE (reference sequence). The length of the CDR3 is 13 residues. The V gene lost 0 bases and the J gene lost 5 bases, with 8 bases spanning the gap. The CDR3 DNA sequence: TGTGCCAGCAGCTTGGGACAGCTTTATGGCTACACCTTC. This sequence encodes CASSLGQLYGYTF.